The 26 T cell receptor beta chains presented below share a single source sample, sequenced in a study of blood T cell repertoires in COVID-19. Sequencing was performed with immunoSEQ multiplex PCR; in TCRdb, only in-frame clones are kept and a portion is missing. The table shows 120,000 to 150,000 clones, with around nine tenths occurring only once. What was sequenced was peripheral blood. The receptor source for this set is a woman between 45 and 65 years old with active or convalescent COVID-19.

The chain couples TRBV3-1 (or the pseudogene TRBV3-2) to TRBJ2-3; no clear D gene. The ends were cut back, 0 bases at V and 7 bases at J, with 5 bases in the middle. CDR3 length equals 12 residues. In germline, CDR1 is LGHDT, CDR2 YNNKEL (reference sequence). CDR3 sequence: CASSQDENTQYF. The CDR3 bases are TGTGCCAGCAGCCAAGATGAGAATACGCAGTATTTT.

The rearrangement joins TRBV9 to TRBJ2-7; TRBD1 is a possible D gene (6 bases). In germline, CDR1 is SGDLS, CDR2 YYNGEE. With 4 bases removed from V and 1 base from J, the gap between germline ends came to 15 bases. CDR3 length: 15 residues. The CDR3 is CASSPGSGASYEQYF. Written as DNA, the CDR3 is TGTGCCAGCAGCCCTGGGTCAGGGGCTTCCTACGAGCAGTACTTC. Together with reference TRBV9 and TRBJ2-7, the CDR3 gives the full variable domain: DSGVTQTPKHLITATGQRVTLRCSPRSGDLSVYWYQQSLDQGLQFLIQYYNGEERAKGNILERFSAQQFPDLHSELNLSSLELGDSALYFCASSPGSGASYEQYFGPGTRLTVT.

This chain joins TRBV6-1 and TRBJ1-1, with D unclear. CDR3 length: 11 amino acids. The germline V gene encodes CDR1 MNHNS and CDR2 SASEGT. Trimming stripped 2 bases from V and 4 bases from J, with 2 bases between. DNA of the CDR3: TGTGCCAGCAGTGAACTCACTGAAGCTTTCTTT. Residues: CASSELTEAFF.

The chain carries TRBV30 and TRBJ1-6; D perhaps matches TRBD1 (5 bases). Germline V lookup: CDR1 GTSNPN, CDR2 SVGIG (reference sequence). The CDR3 contains 16 residues. V lost 7 bases and J lost 7, with 23 bases in between. CDR3 in DNA: TGTGCCTTCAACCACGGCGGGGGAGATCGCAATTCACCCCTCCACTTT. Protein product: CAFNHGGGDRNSPLHF.

The chain is built from TRBV6-6 and TRBJ1-1, with TRBD1 identical over 9 bases. V lost 4 bases to trimming and J lost 4 bases; unmatched junction nucleotides: 7. This CDR3 spans 15 amino acids. From germline, CDR1 is MNHNY and CDR2 SVGAGI (reference sequence). Here the CDR3 DNA reads TGTGCCAGCAGTTTTCCGGGACAGGGTATCACTGAAGCTTTCTTT. Translating it yields CASSFPGQGITEAFF.

V usage is TRBV9 and J usage is TRBJ1-4, with TRBD1 identical over 10 bases. Germline CDR1 and CDR2: SGDLS and YYNGEE. The CDR3 covers 14 residues. The J segment lost 8 bases and the V segment lost 4 bases, leaving 5 bases of the junction unmatched. In DNA form, the CDR3 reads TGTGCCAGCAGCAGACAGGGGGCAGAAGAAAAACTGTTTTTT. Its translation is CASSRQGAEEKLFF.

The sample holds one count of this clone. This chain uses TRBV27 with TRBJ1-6, with TRBD1 matching 8 bases. The J segment lost 8 bases and the V segment lost 5 bases, leaving 8 bases of the junction unmatched. CDR3 length: 15 amino acids. Germline assignment: CDR1 MNHEY and CDR2 SMNVEV (reference sequence). The CDR3 loop reads CASSINGQGHSPLHF. The CDR3 nucleotides are TGTGCCAGCAGTATTAATGGACAGGGCCATTCACCCCTCCACTTT.

The genes are TRBV19 and TRBJ1-5; no firm D call. The CDR3 extends over 15 amino acids. Trimming took 3 bases from V and 4 from J, leaving 13 bases between them. Germline V gene data show CDR1 as LNHDA and CDR2 as SQIVND (reference sequence). CDR3 DNA sequence: TGTGCCAGTAGTATTGGCCAGGTCTTGAATCAGCCCCAGCATTTT. Translation gives CASSIGQVLNQPQHF.

This clone was detected only a few times. The chain recombines TRBV5-4 with TRBJ2-3; 9 nucleotides line up with TRBD2. The J segment lost 4 bases and the V segment lost 5 bases, leaving 11 bases of the junction unmatched. The germline gives CDR1 SGHNT, CDR2 YYREEE (reference sequence). The length of the CDR3 is 16 residues. The chain's CDR3 is CASRVGGGRVSDTQYF. The DNA of the CDR3 is TGTGCCAGCAGAGTCGGTGGCGGGAGGGTTTCAGATACGCAGTATTTT.

The V and J genes are TRBV12-5 and TRBJ1-2, with TRBD1 matching over 11 bases. V lost 4 bases and J lost 4; bases outside the gene matches: 20. CDR1 is LGHNT and CDR2 is FRNRAP in the germline V gene. The CDR3 is 20 amino acids. This CDR3 is CASGYTLLRTGGGTGYGYTF. CDR3 nucleotides: TGTGCTAGTGGTTATACGTTATTGAGGACAGGGGGCGGTACTGGCTATGGCTACACCTTC.

The chain couples TRBV5-1 to TRBJ2-7, with 8 bases matching TRBD1. V lost 4 bases to trimming and J lost 4 bases; unmatched junction nucleotides: 16. This CDR3 spans 17 amino acids. Germline V gene data show CDR1 as SGHRS and CDR2 as YFSETQ. CDR3 loop: CASSPTGAGVWNYEQYF. CDR3 DNA: TGCGCCAGCAGCCCGACAGGGGCAGGGGTTTGGAATTACGAGCAGTACTTC.

In its sample, this clone was seen once. This chain links TRBV5-4 with TRBJ1-1, with TRBD1 matching 7 bases. The V gene's germline CDR1 is SGHNT and CDR2 YYREEE (reference sequence). Trimming at V came to 3 bases and at J to 0 bases, leaving 2 bases not matched to a gene. This CDR3 region has 14 residues. CDR3 nucleotide sequence: TGTGCCAGCAGCTCGACAGGGATGAACACTGAAGCTTTCTTT. This codes for CASSSTGMNTEAFF.

The rearrangement joins TRBV30 to TRBJ1-2; no clear D gene. Trimming stripped 0 bases from V and 4 bases from J, with 12 bases between. The germline V gene encodes CDR1 GTSNPN and CDR2 SVGIG (reference sequence). The length of the CDR3 is 14 residues. The CDR3 spells CAWSVQDYPYGYTF. DNA of the CDR3: TGTGCCTGGAGTGTACAAGATTACCCCTATGGCTACACCTTC.

The chain employs TRBV19 and TRBJ1-3, with D uncertain. CDR1 LNHDA and CDR2 SQIVND come from the germline V gene (reference sequence). V was pared by 5 bases and J by 1 base, with 6 bases between. The CDR3 is made up of 13 amino acids. The CDR3 sequence: CASSVSSGNTIYF. The CDR3, as DNA: TGTGCCAGTAGTGTATCGTCTGGAAACACCATATATTTT.

In its sample, this clone was seen once. The chain joins TRBV12-5 to TRBJ1-2; tentative D call: TRBD1 (6 bases). The V end was cut by 5 bases, the J end by 4 bases, with 17 bases between. The CDR3 has 15 amino acids. Germline V lookup: CDR1 LGHNT, CDR2 FRNRAP. CDR3 DNA: TGTGCTAGTGGTCTATCTAACCGGGACATCTATGGCTACACCTTC. Its protein is CASGLSNRDIYGYTF.

This chain links TRBV6-5 with TRBJ2-7, with 8 bases identical to TRBD1. CDR1 and CDR2 (germline): MNHEY, SVGAGI. V shed 10 bases, J shed 7 bases, and the junction held 18 bases outside the gene matches. The CDR3 extends over 15 amino acids. The CDR3 sequence is CATLPPGTGHGEQYF. The CDR3 nucleotides are TGTGCCACCTTACCCCCCGGGACAGGTCATGGAGAGCAGTACTTC.

This clone was seen a single time. This chain uses TRBV24-1 with TRBJ1-6; a possible D gene is TRBD1 (6 bases). The CDR3 has 13 amino acids. The V gene's germline CDR1 is KGHDR and CDR2 SFDVKD. V gave up 8 bases and J gave up 10 bases, with 14 bases separating them. CDR3 loop: CATTGTWGSPLHF. CDR3 bases: TGTGCCACCACCGGGACATGGGGCTCACCCCTCCACTTT.

The chain is built from TRBV14 and TRBJ2-1, with D maybe TRBD2 (6 bases). The CDR3 is 19 residues long. Germline-derived CDR1 and CDR2 are SGHDN and FVKESK. Trimming removed 4 bases from V and 1 base from J, with 23 bases in between. Written as DNA, the CDR3 is TGTGCCAGCAGCCGCGGGTCCGGGGCGGGACGGGGGTCCTACAATGAGCAGTTCTTC. This gives the protein CASSRGSGAGRGSYNEQFF.

V gene TRBV4-1 combines with J gene TRBJ2-3; 8 bases map to TRBD2. The CDR3 covers 14 residues. CDR1 is MGHRA and CDR2 is YSYEKL in the germline V gene. V gave up 1 base and J gave up 6 bases; unmatched junction bases: 3. CDR3 amino acids: CASSQGTSLDTQYF. DNA of the CDR3: TGCGCCAGCAGCCAAGGGACTAGCCTGGATACGCAGTATTTT.

This chain connects TRBV19 to TRBJ2-2, with 8 bases that match TRBD2. Germline trimming cut 4 bases from V and 0 bases from J; bases unmatched to any gene: 7. From germline, CDR1 is LNHDA and CDR2 SQIVND (reference sequence). This CDR3 spans 17 amino acids. Here the CDR3 reads CASSSRRGGPNTGELFF. The CDR3 nucleotides are TGTGCCAGTAGTAGCCGGCGCGGGGGGCCGAACACCGGGGAGCTGTTTTTT.

The rearrangement uses TRBV30 and TRBJ1-1; D gene uncertain. The germline CDR1 and CDR2 sequences are GTSNPN and SVGIG (reference sequence). Trimming shortened V by 5 bases and J by 0 bases, and 19 bases separated the two germline ends. CDR3 length equals 16 residues. The CDR3 loop is CAWVRTRGPMNTEAFF. As DNA, the CDR3 is TGTGCCTGGGTTCGGACGCGGGGTCCAATGAACACTGAAGCTTTCTTT.

This rearrangement joins TRBV29-1 to TRBJ2-3, with 8 bases lining up with TRBD2. J lost 0 bases, V lost 5 bases, and 13 bases had no gene match. This CDR3 comprises 17 residues. The germline V gene has CDR1 SQVTM and CDR2 ANQGSEA. For the CDR3, the DNA is TGCAGCGTTCTCGGGGTTTCGGGAGGGGGTAGCACAGATACGCAGTATTTT. Protein product: CSVLGVSGGGSTDTQYF.

The V gene is TRBV12-5, the J gene TRBJ2-3; TRBD2 agrees at 14 bases. The CDR3 totals 17 residues. Germline V gene sequence: CDR1 LGHNT, CDR2 FRNRAP. V was clipped by 6 bases and J by 2 bases; unmatched bases: 7. The CDR3 here is CASGPGTSGGLTDTQYF. The CDR3 nucleotides are TGTGCTAGTGGCCCCGGGACTAGCGGGGGACTCACAGATACGCAGTATTTT.

The chain is built from TRBV2 and TRBJ2-7; maybe TRBD2 (6 bases). This CDR3 is 14 amino acids long. The ends were cut back, 3 bases at V and 2 bases at J, with 11 bases in the middle. In germline, CDR1 is SNHLY, CDR2 FYNNEI. CDR3 coding DNA: TGTGCCAGCAGTGAGGGGAGGCTGACCTACGAGCAGTACTTC. It specifies CASSEGRLTYEQYF. Together with reference TRBV2 and TRBJ2-7, the CDR3 gives the full variable domain: EPEVTQTPSHQVTQMGQEVILRCVPISNHLYFYWYRQILGQKVEFLVSFYNNEISEKSEIFDDQFSVERPDGSNFTLKIRSTKLEDSAMYFCASSEGRLTYEQYFGPGTRLTVT.

The chain links TRBV6-5 to TRBJ1-6; 7 bases agree with TRBD1. This CDR3 is built from 13 residues. With 4 bases clipped from V and 7 bases from J, the junction kept 1 base outside the gene matches. The germline gives CDR1 MNHEY, CDR2 SVGAGI. As DNA, the CDR3 is TGTGCCAGCAGTTGGGACAGAAATTCACCCCTCCACTTT. Residues: CASSWDRNSPLHF.

This clone was observed once. V gene TRBV6-5 combines with J gene TRBJ1-2; D is unresolved. The CDR3 totals 15 residues. CDR1 and CDR2 (germline): MNHEY, SVGAGI. The V end was cut by 2 bases, the J end by 4 bases, with 14 bases between. CDR3 sequence reads: CASSYTTTPGYGYTF. DNA of the CDR3: TGTGCCAGCAGTTACACCACGACCCCGGGCTATGGCTACACCTTC.